The 7 T cell receptor beta chains below were found in one sample sequenced in a study of blood T cell repertoires in COVID-19. Repertoires were generated with immunoSEQ multiplex PCR, while TCRdb's copy carries only in-frame clones and drops some. The sample includes 150,000 to 200,000 clones, around 84% of them seen just once. The specimen sequenced was peripheral blood. The receptor source for this set is a woman aged 65 to 85 with COVID-19, enrolled during active disease.

This chain links TRBV10-3 with TRBJ2-1, with TRBD2 matching 9 bases. The trim removed 5 bases at V and 7 bases at J, leaving 9 bases unmatched. Germline assignment: CDR1 ENHRY and CDR2 SYGVKD. CDR3 length equals 15 residues. DNA of the CDR3: TGTGCCATCAGTCTAGCGGGAAGTACAAGGAATGAGCAGTTCTTC. Its protein is CAISLAGSTRNEQFF.

This chain joins TRBV24-1 and TRBJ2-1, with D hard to call. The CDR3 has 13 amino acids. Between the trimmed V and J ends, which lost 2 bases and 10 bases, there was a span of 11 bases. The germline V gene encodes CDR1 KGHDR and CDR2 SFDVKD. The CDR3 DNA follows: TGTGCCACCAGTGATTCCCCTTTACTAGAGCAGTTCTTC. Amino acids: CATSDSPLLEQFF.

This clone was seen once. This rearrangement joins TRBV28 to TRBJ2-7; TRBD2 matches at 9 bases. V lost 6 bases, J lost 4 bases, and 7 bases stayed unmatched. The CDR3 is 14 amino acids. Germline CDR1 is MDHEN and CDR2 is SYDVKM. CDR3 in amino acids: CASSFSGSFYEQYF. The CDR3 DNA is TGTGCCAGCAGCTTTAGCGGGAGTTTTTACGAGCAGTACTTC. The full variable domain, with the rest looked up from reference TRBV28 and TRBJ2-7, is DVKVTQSSRYLVKRTGEKVFLECVQDMDHENMFWYRQDPGLGLRLIYFSYDVKMKEKGDIPEGYSVSREKKERFSLILESASTNQTSMYLCASSFSGSFYEQYFGPGTRLTVT.

The rearrangement links TRBV6-5 to TRBJ2-7; D might be TRBD2 (6 bases). From germline, CDR1 is MNHEY and CDR2 SVGAGI. There are 15 residues in the CDR3. Between the trimmed V and J ends, which lost 6 bases and 4 bases, there was a span of 19 bases. CDR3 bases: TGTGCCAGCAGCAGGGCCTCACACGGGGGTTACGAGCAGTACGTC. Residues: CASSRASHGGYEQYV.

This rearrangement joins TRBV3-1 (or the pseudogene TRBV3-2) to TRBJ1-3, with 7 bases identical to TRBD1. Germline CDR1 reads LGHDT; CDR2 reads YNNKEL (reference sequence). Losses at the gene ends were 2 bases for V and 0 bases for J; bases not matched to a gene: 4. The CDR3 has 16 residues. DNA for the CDR3: TGTGCCAGCAGCCAAAGTACAGGGGCCTCTGGAAACACCATATATTTT. It codes for CASSQSTGASGNTIYF.

The J gene is TRBJ1-5, the V gene TRBV19, with D unclear. Trimming took 9 bases from V and 5 from J, leaving 17 bases between them. Per germline, CDR1 LNHDA and CDR2 SQIVND (reference sequence). This CDR3 region has 14 residues. The CDR3 DNA reads as TGTGCCAGCCATTATTTCGGAGAGGATCAGCCCCAGCATTTT. Protein product: CASHYFGEDQPQHF.

Remarks on this clone: Additional DNA sequences in this sample encode the identical CDR3. The chain uses TRBV5-1 and TRBJ1-1, with D possibly being TRBD1 (6 bases). This CDR3 is built from 15 residues. Germline V gene data show CDR1 as SGHRS and CDR2 as YFSETQ. Trimming removed 2 bases at V and 2 bases at J, with 13 bases between. CDR3: CASSLFGTPNTEAFF. DNA of the CDR3: TGCGCCAGCAGCTTATTTGGGACACCAAACACTGAAGCTTTCTTT.